The 16 T cell receptor beta chains below all came from one sample that was sequenced in a study of technical replicates of blood from a few donors. TCRdb's table, derived via immunoSEQ multiplex PCR, lists solely in-frame clones and lacks some. The sample holds about 62,000 clones, nearly 90% seen once. Sequenced sample: PBMCs. The receptors were sampled from a human donor in good health. Some clones in this sample may be carry-over from other donors' samples.

The V call is TRBV6-6, the J call TRBJ1-2, with 8 positions matching TRBD1. Per the germline V gene, CDR1 is MNHNY and CDR2 is SVGAGI (reference sequence). V lost 4 bases, J lost 4 bases, and 8 bases stayed unmatched. The CDR3 spans 15 residues. CDR3 in DNA: TGTGCCAGCAGTTCCTCGACAGGGGCGATCTATGGCTACACCTTC. It specifies CASSSSTGAIYGYTF.

J is TRBJ2-1 and V is TRBV5-4, with D perhaps matching TRBD2 (5 bases). This CDR3 has 12 residues. The ends were cut back, 3 bases at V and 6 bases at J, with 7 bases in the middle. Germline V gene lookup returns CDR1 SGHNT and CDR2 YYREEE (reference sequence). CDR3 residues: CASSSGGNEQFF. CDR3 DNA sequence: TGTGCCAGCAGCTCTGGAGGCAATGAGCAGTTCTTC.

The J gene is TRBJ2-7, the V gene TRBV7-8, with a weak D call TRBD1 (6 bases). Trimming took off 8 bases at V and 6 bases at J, with 17 bases between the two ends. The CDR3 contains 13 residues. Germline lookup yields CDR1 SGHVS and CDR2 FQNEAQ. The CDR3: CASARGRSGEQYF. The CDR3 DNA sequence: TGTGCCAGCGCAAGGGGGAGAAGCGGCGAGCAGTACTTC.

The rearrangement links TRBV5-4 to TRBJ2-2; no firm D call. The CDR3 sequence is 11 residues long. V lost 2 bases and J 8 bases, leaving 4 bases between the germline ends. CDR1 and CDR2 from the germline V gene are SGHNT and YYREEE (reference sequence). The CDR3 region has the DNA TGTGCCAGCAGCTTTAGTGGGGAGCTGTTTTTT. Protein sequence: CASSFSGELFF. Supplemented by reference TRBV5-4 and TRBJ2-2, the full variable domain reads ETGVTQSPTHLIKTRGQQVTLRCSSQSGHNTVSWYQQALGQGPQFIFQYYREEENGRGNFPPRFSGLQFPNYSSELNVNALELDDSALYLCASSFSGELFFGEGSRLTVL.

This sequence joins TRBV5-6 and TRBJ1-6; 7 nucleotides align to TRBD1. The CDR3 is 13 residues long. CDR1 SGHDT and CDR2 YYEEEE come from the germline V gene. Trimming removed 2 bases from V and 18 bases from J; junction bases left unmatched: 11. The CDR3 loop is CASSFGEGQERHF. The DNA of the CDR3 is TGTGCCAGCAGCTTTGGGGAAGGACAGGAGCGCCACTTT.

The V gene is TRBV2, the J gene TRBJ2-5; D gene ambiguous. The germline V gene has CDR1 SNHLY and CDR2 FYNNEI. Trimming took off 4 bases at V and 1 base at J, with 13 bases between the two ends. The CDR3 consists of 15 residues. The CDR3 reads CASSGGRSVQETQYF. Written as DNA, the CDR3 is TGTGCCAGCAGTGGTGGCAGATCCGTCCAAGAGACCCAGTACTTC. The entire variable domain, with the rest obtained from reference TRBV2 and TRBJ2-5, is as follows: EPEVTQTPSHQVTQMGQEVILRCVPISNHLYFYWYRQILGQKVEFLVSFYNNEISEKSEIFDDQFSVERPDGSNFTLKIRSTKLEDSAMYFCASSGGRSVQETQYFGPGTRLLVL.

The gene calls are TRBV5-6 and TRBJ1-2; D is possibly TRBD1 (6 bases). In germline, CDR1 is SGHDT, CDR2 YYEEEE. There are 13 residues in the CDR3. Between the trimmed V and J ends, which lost 4 bases and 4 bases, there was a span of 11 bases. The CDR3 spells CASSHRVGYGYTF. Written as DNA, the CDR3 is TGTGCCAGCAGCCACAGGGTTGGCTATGGCTACACCTTC.

The CDR3 DNA follows: TGCGCCAGCAGCCAGGACAGGGTGGGTGAGCAGTTCTTC. Its protein product is CASSQDRVGEQFF. The chain combines TRBV4-3 with TRBJ2-1; 8 nucleotides agree with TRBD1. The CDR3 is made up of 13 amino acids. V lost 3 bases to trimming and J lost 9 bases; unmatched junction nucleotides: 4. CDR1 is LGHNA, CDR2 YSLEER, per germline.

This chain connects TRBV4-1 to TRBJ2-2, with TRBD1 matching 10 bases. This CDR3 has 15 amino acids. Germline CDR1 reads MGHRA; CDR2 reads YSYEKL. Trimming removed 3 bases from V and 6 bases from J; junction bases left unmatched: 4. CDR3 in DNA: TGCGCCAGCAGCCAGCGGGACAGGGGCGCCGGGGAGCTGTTTTTT. Its protein product is CASSQRDRGAGELFF.

This chain links TRBV7-7 with TRBJ2-2, with D tentatively TRBD2 (5 bases). V lost 5 bases and J lost 5, with 9 bases in between. This CDR3 region has 13 residues. Germline V gene data show CDR1 as SSHAT and CDR2 as FNYEAQ (reference sequence). CDR3 sequence reads: CASSADWTGELFF. The DNA for the CDR3 is TGTGCCAGCAGCGCGGACTGGACCGGGGAGCTGTTTTTT.

The CDR3 DNA reads TGTGCCAGCAGCTTAGTAGGGACAGGGAACTATGGCTACACCTTC. Amino acids: CASSLVGTGNYGYTF. The gene calls are TRBV7-2 and TRBJ1-2, with 9 bases lining up with TRBD1. V shed 1 base, J shed 2 bases, and the junction held 2 bases outside the gene matches. The CDR3 has 15 amino acids. Germline CDR1 and CDR2: SGHTA and FQGNSA.

The CDR3 nucleotides read TGTGCCAGCAGTAGTACGGGAGGGTCAGATACGCAGTATTTT. Encoded protein: CASSSTGGSDTQYF. V is TRBV27 and J is TRBJ2-3, with TRBD2 identical over 8 bases. The CDR3 sequence is 14 residues long. V trimming: 5 bases; J trimming: 4 bases; junction bases outside the gene matches: 5. In germline, CDR1 is MNHEY, CDR2 SMNVEV (reference sequence).

In this sample, this clone turned up once. The V and J genes are TRBV29-1 and TRBJ1-4; tentatively, D is TRBD1 (6 bases). The V gene lost 5 bases and the J gene lost 4 bases, with 14 bases spanning the gap. Germline CDR1 SQVTM, CDR2 ANQGSEA. The CDR3 contains 14 residues. The CDR3 sequence: CSVKTGTINEKLFF. The CDR3 nucleotides read TGCAGCGTTAAAACCGGGACAATTAATGAAAAACTGTTTTTT.

The chain combines TRBV5-6 with TRBJ1-2, with D maybe TRBD1 (5 bases). The germline CDR1 and CDR2 sequences are SGHDT and YYEEEE. Trimming removed 4 bases from V and 2 bases from J, with 9 bases in between. This CDR3 has 13 amino acids. The chain's CDR3 is CASSPGGNYGYTF. Here the CDR3 DNA reads TGTGCCAGCAGCCCGGGGGGGAACTATGGCTACACCTTC.

This clone was seen a single time. This chain uses TRBV5-4 with TRBJ2-3, with 11 bases lining up with TRBD1. With 4 bases clipped from V and 2 bases from J, the junction kept 6 bases outside the gene matches. The CDR3 totals 16 residues. CDR1 and CDR2 from the germline V gene are SGHNT and YYREEE (reference sequence). The CDR3 loop is CASSRGTGGYTDTQYF. The CDR3 coding sequence is TGTGCCAGCAGCCGCGGGACAGGGGGTTACACAGATACGCAGTATTTT.

The chain couples TRBV29-1 to TRBJ1-3; 9 bases map to TRBD1. Per the germline V gene, CDR1 is SQVTM and CDR2 is ANQGSEA. V lost 6 bases and J lost 2; bases outside the gene matches: 5. CDR3 length: 14 residues. The CDR3 region is CSVWDRAAGNTIYF. CDR3 bases: TGCAGCGTATGGGACAGGGCGGCTGGAAACACCATATATTTT.